The clone carrying this T cell receptor (beta chain) was found many times. RNA transcripts served as template for amplifying TCR beta CDR3 sequences. The library came from an HTBI-primed first-round RT-PCR and a second-round multiplex PCR. From the multiplex PCR reads, TCRdb called clonotypes with MiXCR, one entry per CDR3 protein. Of about 220,000 distinct CDR3 sequences listed, around a fifth are singletons. These data are taken from a study of Graves' ophthalmopathy and Graves' hyperthyroidism. This receptor was obtained from a woman between 50 and 59 years old with Graves' ophthalmopathy. Source material: peripheral blood.

As DNA, the CDR3 is TGTGCCAGCACACTCTCAGGGGGCGCCGGAGATGGCTACACCTTC. The encoded protein is CASTLSGGAGDGYTF. The chain carries TRBV6-1 and TRBJ1-2; 8 bases are a match to TRBD1. CDR1 is MNHNS and CDR2 is SASEGT in the germline V gene. This CDR3 is built from 15 residues. Trimming at V came to 7 bases and at J to 6 bases, leaving 13 bases not matched to a gene.